This T cell receptor (beta chain) was found in a study of blood T cells in healthy people across ages. Study-wide findings and caveats: Researchers report that TCR beta diversity correlated strongly with naive T cell percentage. Naive CD4+ cells and diversity were both higher in long-lived donors than in aged donors. PBMCs that were unsorted prevented a conclusive naive versus antigen-experienced comparison.

Looked up from germline, CDR1 is ENHRY and CDR2 is SYGVKD. V gave up 8 bases and J gave up 7 bases, with 23 bases separating them. The CDR3 length is 15 residues. For the second PCR, which ran for roughly 7 to 11 cycles, a sample-barcoded 5' primer and a J-beta primer mix were used. Every sample gave at least 2.5 million paired-end reads containing CDR3. TCRdb reprocessed the 5' RACE reads via MiXCR and lists one record per CDR3 protein. The sample records 1.8 million or so distinct CDR3 sequences, about two fifths being singletons. This clonotype was detected a few times. Its antigen is undetermined. The clonotype was recovered from a human donor in good health. J is TRBJ1-2 and V is TRBV10-3; possibly TRBD1 for D (6 bases). Sequencing was performed on blood. The CDR3 region is CAIGRDRPSLGGYTF. The CDR3 nucleotides read TGTGCCATCGGGAGAGACAGGCCATCACTGGGTGGCTACACCTTC.